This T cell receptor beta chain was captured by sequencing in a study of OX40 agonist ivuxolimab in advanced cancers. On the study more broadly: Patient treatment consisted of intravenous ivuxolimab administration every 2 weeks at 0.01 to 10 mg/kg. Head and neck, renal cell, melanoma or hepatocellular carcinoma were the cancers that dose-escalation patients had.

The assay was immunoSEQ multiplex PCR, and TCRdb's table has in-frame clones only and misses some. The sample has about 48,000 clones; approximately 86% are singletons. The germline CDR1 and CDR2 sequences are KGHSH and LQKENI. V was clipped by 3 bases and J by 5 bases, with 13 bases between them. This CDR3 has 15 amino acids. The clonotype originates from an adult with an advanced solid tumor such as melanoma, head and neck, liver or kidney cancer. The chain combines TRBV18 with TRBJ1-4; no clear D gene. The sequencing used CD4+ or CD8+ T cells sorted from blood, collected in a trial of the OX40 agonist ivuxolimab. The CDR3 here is CASSPTDRHNEKLFF. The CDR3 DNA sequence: TGTGCCAGCTCACCTACGGACCGACACAATGAAAAACTGTTTTTT.